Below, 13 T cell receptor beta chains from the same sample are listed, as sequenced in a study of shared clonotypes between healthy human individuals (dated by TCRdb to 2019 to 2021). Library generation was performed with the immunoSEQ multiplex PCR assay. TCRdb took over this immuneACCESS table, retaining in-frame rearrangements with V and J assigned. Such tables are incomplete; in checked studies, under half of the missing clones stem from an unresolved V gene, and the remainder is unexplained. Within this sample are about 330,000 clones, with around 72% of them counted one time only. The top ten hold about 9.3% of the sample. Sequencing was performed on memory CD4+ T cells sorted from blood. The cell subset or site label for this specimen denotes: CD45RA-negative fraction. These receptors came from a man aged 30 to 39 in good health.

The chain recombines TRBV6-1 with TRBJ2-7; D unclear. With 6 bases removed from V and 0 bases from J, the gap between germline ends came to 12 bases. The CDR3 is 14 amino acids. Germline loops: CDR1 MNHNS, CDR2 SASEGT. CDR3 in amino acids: CASSVGSTSYEQYF. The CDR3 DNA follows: TGTGCCAGCAGCGTGGGTAGCACCTCCTACGAGCAGTACTTC.

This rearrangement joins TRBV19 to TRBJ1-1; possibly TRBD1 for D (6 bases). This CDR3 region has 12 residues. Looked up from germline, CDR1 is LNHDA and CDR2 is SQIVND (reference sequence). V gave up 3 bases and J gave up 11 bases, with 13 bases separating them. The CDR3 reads CASSIHEGVAFF. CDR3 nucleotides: TGTGCCAGTAGTATCCATGAGGGGGTGGCTTTCTTT. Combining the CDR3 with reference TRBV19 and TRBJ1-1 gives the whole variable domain DGGITQSPKYLFRKEGQNVTLSCEQNLNHDAMYWYRQDPGQGLRLIYYSQIVNDFQKGDIAEGYSVSREKKESFPLTVTSAQKNPTAFYLCASSIHEGVAFFGQGTRLTVV.

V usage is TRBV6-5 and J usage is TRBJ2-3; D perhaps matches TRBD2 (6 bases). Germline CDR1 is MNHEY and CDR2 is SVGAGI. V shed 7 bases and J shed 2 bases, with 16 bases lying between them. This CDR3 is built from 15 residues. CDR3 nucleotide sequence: TGTGCCAGCACATCCCTCGCGGGGAACACAGATACGCAGTATTTT. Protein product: CASTSLAGNTDTQYF.

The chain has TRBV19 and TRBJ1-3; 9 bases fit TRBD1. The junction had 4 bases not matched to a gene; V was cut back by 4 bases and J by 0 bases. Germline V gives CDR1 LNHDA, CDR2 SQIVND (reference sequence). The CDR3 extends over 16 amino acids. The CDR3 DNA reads TGTGCCAGTAGTAGGACAGGGGCCAGCTCTGGAAACACCATATATTTT. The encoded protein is CASSRTGASSGNTIYF.

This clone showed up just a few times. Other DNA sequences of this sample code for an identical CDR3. CDR3 amino acids: CASSPRVSSYEQYF. The DNA for the CDR3 is TGTGCCAGCAGCCCCCGGGTCTCCTCCTACGAGCAGTACTTC. V and J are TRBV6-1 and TRBJ2-7; D gene ambiguous. CDR3 size: 14 residues. Germline CDR1 MNHNS, CDR2 SASEGT. V lost 6 bases and J 0 bases, leaving 12 bases between the germline ends.

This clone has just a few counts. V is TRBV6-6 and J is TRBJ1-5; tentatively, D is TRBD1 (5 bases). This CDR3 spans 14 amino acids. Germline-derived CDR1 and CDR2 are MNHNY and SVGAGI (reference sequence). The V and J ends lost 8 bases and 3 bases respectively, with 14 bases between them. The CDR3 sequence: CASWLTGDNQPQHF. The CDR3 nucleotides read TGTGCCAGCTGGCTAACAGGAGACAATCAGCCCCAGCATTTT.

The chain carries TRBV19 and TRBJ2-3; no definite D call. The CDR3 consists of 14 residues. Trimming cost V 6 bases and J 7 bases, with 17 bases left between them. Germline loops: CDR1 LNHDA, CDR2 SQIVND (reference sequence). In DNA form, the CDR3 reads TGTGCCAGTAGCACCTTCTCGTCCGTGAATACGCAGTATTTT. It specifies CASSTFSSVNTQYF.

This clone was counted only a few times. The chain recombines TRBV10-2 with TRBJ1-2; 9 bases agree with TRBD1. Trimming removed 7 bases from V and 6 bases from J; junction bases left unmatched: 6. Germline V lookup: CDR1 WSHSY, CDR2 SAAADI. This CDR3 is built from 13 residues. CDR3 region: CASTRDRANGYTF. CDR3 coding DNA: TGCGCCAGCACCCGGGACAGGGCGAATGGCTACACCTTC.

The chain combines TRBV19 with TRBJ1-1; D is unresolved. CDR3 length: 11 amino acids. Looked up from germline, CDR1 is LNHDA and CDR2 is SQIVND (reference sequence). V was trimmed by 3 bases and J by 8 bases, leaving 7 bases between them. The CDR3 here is CASSMGWEAFF. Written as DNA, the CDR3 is TGTGCCAGTAGTATGGGGTGGGAAGCTTTCTTT.

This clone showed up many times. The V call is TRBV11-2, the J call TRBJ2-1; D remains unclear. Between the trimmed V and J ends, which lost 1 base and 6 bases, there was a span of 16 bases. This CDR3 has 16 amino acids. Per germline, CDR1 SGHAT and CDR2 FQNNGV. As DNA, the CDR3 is TGTGCCAGCAGCTTAGTTTACCCGGGTTTCGGCAATGAGCAGTTCTTC. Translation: CASSLVYPGFGNEQFF.

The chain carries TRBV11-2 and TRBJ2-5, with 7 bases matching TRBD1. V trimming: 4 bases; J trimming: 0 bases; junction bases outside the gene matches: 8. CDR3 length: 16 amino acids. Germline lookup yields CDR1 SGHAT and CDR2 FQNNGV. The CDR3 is CASSSGQEWYQETQYF. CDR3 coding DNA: TGTGCCAGCAGCTCAGGACAGGAGTGGTACCAAGAGACCCAGTACTTC.

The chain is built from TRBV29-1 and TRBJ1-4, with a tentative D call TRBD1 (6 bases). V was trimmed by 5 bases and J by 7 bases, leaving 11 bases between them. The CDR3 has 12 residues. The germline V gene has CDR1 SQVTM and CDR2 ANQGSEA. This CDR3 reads CSVFGQSEKLFF. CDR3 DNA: TGCAGCGTTTTCGGACAGAGTGAAAAACTGTTTTTT.

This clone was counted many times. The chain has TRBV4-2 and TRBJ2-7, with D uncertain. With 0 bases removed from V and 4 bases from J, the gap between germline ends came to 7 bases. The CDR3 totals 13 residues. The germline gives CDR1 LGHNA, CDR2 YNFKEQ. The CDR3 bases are TGTGCCAGCAGCCAAGATAAGGAATACGAGCAGTACTTC. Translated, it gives CASSQDKEYEQYF.